What follows are 8 T cell receptor beta chains derived from one specimen sequenced in a study of T-cell memory formation after mild COVID-19. TCRdb re-derived calls from the 5' RACE reads in MiXCR, one entry per CDR3 protein. The sample shows about 84,000 distinct CDR3 sequences, approximately 15% of them seen only once. The material sequenced was PBMCs or a T cell subset sorted from them (not recorded which). These receptors came from an adult woman who had mild COVID-19 (a few samples of this study predate the infection). Cell type and time point are not known.

In its sample, this clonotype was seen a few times. V is TRBV9 and J is TRBJ2-3, with 8 positions matching TRBD2. The CDR3 has 12 residues. Germline V lookup: CDR1 SGDLS, CDR2 YYNGEE. Trimming removed 7 bases from V and 4 bases from J; junction bases left unmatched: 2. The CDR3 DNA reads TGTGCCAGCCGGGGGGGCGCAGATACGCAGTATTTT. This gives the protein CASRGGADTQYF.

The V call is TRBV7-6, the J call TRBJ2-5; tentatively, D is TRBD2 (6 bases). V was cut by 1 base and J by 3 bases, with 12 bases left in between. The CDR3 spans 15 residues. Germline V gives CDR1 SGHVS, CDR2 FNYEAQ. The CDR3 DNA reads TGTGCCAGCAGCTTAGGTACCACGGGAGAAGAGACCCAGTACTTC. This sequence encodes CASSLGTTGEETQYF.

The chain couples TRBV7-6 to TRBJ2-5; D tentatively fits TRBD1 or TRBD2 (5 bases each). The CDR3 runs 14 residues. The V end was cut by 6 bases, the J end by 2 bases, with 13 bases between. Germline CDR1 is SGHVS and CDR2 is FNYEAQ. The CDR3 region is CASRYNGAQETQYF. Written as DNA, the CDR3 is TGTGCCAGCAGGTACAACGGGGCTCAAGAGACCCAGTACTTC.

The rearrangement uses TRBV27 and TRBJ2-3; D is perhaps TRBD1 (6 bases). This CDR3 is 16 amino acids long. Trimming shortened V by 6 bases and J by 1 base, and 17 bases separated the two germline ends. Per germline, CDR1 MNHEY and CDR2 SMNVEV (reference sequence). The CDR3 DNA reads TGTGCCAGCAGCGGGGCTGGGGGCGCGGGCACAGATACGCAGTATTTT. It codes for CASSGAGGAGTDTQYF.

The chain joins TRBV27 to TRBJ2-1, with no clear D. The CDR3 is 14 amino acids. Germline CDR1 reads MNHEY; CDR2 reads SMNVEV (reference sequence). Trimming pared 1 base from V and 4 bases from J, leaving 8 bases between. The CDR3 nucleotides are TGTGCCAGCAGTTTATTGGACCGATACAATGAGCAGTTCTTC. Amino acids: CASSLLDRYNEQFF.

A few counts support this clonotype. The genes are TRBV6-5 and TRBJ2-6; D gene unclear. V was trimmed by 6 bases and J by 0 bases, leaving 9 bases between them. This CDR3 is 15 amino acids long. Germline-derived CDR1 and CDR2 are MNHEY and SVGAGI. The CDR3 nucleotides are TGTGCCAGCAGGGATCCTAACTCTGGGGCCAACGTCCTGACTTTC. As protein: CASRDPNSGANVLTF.

The V gene is TRBV30, the J gene TRBJ2-3; 7 bases align to TRBD2. Per germline, CDR1 GTSNPN and CDR2 SVGIG (reference sequence). This CDR3 is built from 15 residues. The junction had 4 bases not matched to a gene; V was cut back by 0 bases and J by 1 base. In DNA, the CDR3 is TGTGCCTGGAGTGTTGGAGCGGGACGCACAGATACGCAGTATTTT. Translation gives CAWSVGAGRTDTQYF.

This clonotype has more than one count but fewer than ten. The chain links TRBV7-9 to TRBJ1-2, with D tentatively TRBD1 (6 bases). V was trimmed by 2 bases and J by 8 bases, leaving 12 bases between them. In germline, CDR1 is SEHNR, CDR2 FQNEAQ (reference sequence). The CDR3 has 13 residues. CDR3 protein: CASSLQPGDGYTF. CDR3 nucleotide sequence: TGTGCCAGCAGCTTACAGCCAGGGGACGGCTACACCTTC.